The 9 T cell receptor beta chains below were found in one sample sequenced in a study of blood T cells in healthy people across ages. Primed by a sample-barcoded 5' primer and a J-beta primer mix, a second PCR proceeded for about 7 to 11 cycles. TCRdb itself ran the 5' RACE reads through MiXCR, one entry per CDR3 protein. The sample carries 650,000 to 1,000,000 distinct CDR3 sequences, roughly 34% recorded once. The sample taken for sequencing was blood. The origin of the receptors is a young man in good health.

The rearrangement links TRBV6-5 to TRBJ2-7; a weak D match, TRBD1 (6 bases). Trimming stripped 6 bases from V and 0 bases from J, with 12 bases between. This CDR3 has 14 amino acids. CDR1 and CDR2 (germline): MNHEY, SVGAGI. CDR3 DNA sequence: TGTGCCAGCAGCAAAACGGGACACTCCTACGAGCAGTACTTC. It translates to CASSKTGHSYEQYF.

This clonotype was seen more than once but under ten times. The chain has TRBV6-2 or TRBV6-3 and TRBJ2-1; 7 bases line up with TRBD1. In germline, CDR1 is MNHEY, CDR2 SVGEGT. CDR3 size: 14 residues. The junction had 13 bases not matched to a gene; V was cut back by 10 bases and J by 7 bases. The CDR3 DNA reads as TGTGCCACCGGGGACAGATCTCTATCGAATGAGCAGTTCTTC. Translation gives CATGDRSLSNEQFF.

The CDR3 DNA sequence: TGTGCCAGCAGCGCGTCCTCGGGGGGCAGTCTCTATGGCTACACCTTC. As protein: CASSASSGGSLYGYTF. J is TRBJ1-2 and V is TRBV9; TRBD1 might be the D (6 bases). V shed 3 bases and J shed 4 bases, with 19 bases lying between them. This CDR3 region has 16 residues. Germline loops: CDR1 SGDLS, CDR2 YYNGEE.

This clonotype came up many times. V usage is TRBV6-5 and J usage is TRBJ2-5, with 9 bases aligning to TRBD1. The V segment lost 8 bases and the J segment 4 bases; nucleotides outside the gene matches: 5. The CDR3 has 13 amino acids. Germline CDR1 and CDR2: MNHEY and SVGAGI. In DNA form, the CDR3 reads TGTGCCAGCCTGGGACAGGGACTAGAGACCCAGTACTTC. Its protein product is CASLGQGLETQYF.

This clonotype was found once. The chain employs TRBV9 and TRBJ2-3; D ambiguous. Germline V gene lookup returns CDR1 SGDLS and CDR2 YYNGEE. Trimming took 3 bases from V and 7 from J, leaving 9 bases between them. This CDR3 is built from 12 residues. CDR3 region: CASSASVHTQYF. The CDR3 DNA is TGTGCCAGCAGCGCCTCCGTACATACGCAGTATTTT.

The rearrangement links TRBV29-1 to TRBJ2-4; D may be TRBD1 or TRBD2 (6 bases each). The J call may be in error: the DNA end matches TRBJ2-7 better. CDR1 SQVTM and CDR2 ANQGSEA come from the germline V gene. The CDR3 covers 15 residues. The CDR3 loop is CSVERVGGASYEQYF. The CDR3 nucleotides are TGCAGCGTTGAACGAGTGGGGGGCGCCTCCTACGAGCAGTACTTC.

This clonotype was seen many times. The chain is built from TRBV7-3 and TRBJ2-2; 14 nucleotides line up with TRBD2. CDR1 SGHTA and CDR2 FQGTGA come from the germline V gene. The CDR3 extends over 16 amino acids. The J segment lost 6 bases and the V segment lost 1 base, leaving 1 base of the junction unmatched. The CDR3 protein is CASSLKTSGGAGELFF. The CDR3 DNA is TGTGCCAGCAGCTTAAAGACTAGCGGGGGGGCCGGGGAGCTGTTTTTT. Combining the CDR3 with reference TRBV7-3 and TRBJ2-2 gives the whole variable domain GAGVSQTPSNKVTEKGKYVELRCDPISGHTALYWYRQSLGQGPEFLIYFQGTGAADDSGLPNDRFFAVRPEGSVSTLKIQRTERGDSAVYLCASSLKTSGGAGELFFGEGSRLTVL.

This clonotype was detected a few times. V usage is TRBV12-3 or TRBV12-4 and J usage is TRBJ1-6; 8 bases line up with TRBD1. With V trimmed by 5 bases and J by 2 bases, 8 bases remained unmatched. This CDR3 has 17 amino acids. The CDR3 nucleotides are TGTGCCAGCAGTCCGCAGGACAGGGAGGCCTATAATTCACCCCTCCACTTT. It encodes CASSPQDREAYNSPLHF.

The table lists this clonotype with a few counts. The genes are TRBV28 and TRBJ2-5; D is ambiguous. V was clipped by 2 bases and J by 0 bases, with 7 bases between them. Germline loops: CDR1 MDHEN, CDR2 SYDVKM. CDR3 size: 14 residues. CDR3 residues: CASSLRDYQETQYF. The CDR3 DNA reads as TGTGCCAGCAGTTTAAGGGATTACCAAGAGACCCAGTACTTC.